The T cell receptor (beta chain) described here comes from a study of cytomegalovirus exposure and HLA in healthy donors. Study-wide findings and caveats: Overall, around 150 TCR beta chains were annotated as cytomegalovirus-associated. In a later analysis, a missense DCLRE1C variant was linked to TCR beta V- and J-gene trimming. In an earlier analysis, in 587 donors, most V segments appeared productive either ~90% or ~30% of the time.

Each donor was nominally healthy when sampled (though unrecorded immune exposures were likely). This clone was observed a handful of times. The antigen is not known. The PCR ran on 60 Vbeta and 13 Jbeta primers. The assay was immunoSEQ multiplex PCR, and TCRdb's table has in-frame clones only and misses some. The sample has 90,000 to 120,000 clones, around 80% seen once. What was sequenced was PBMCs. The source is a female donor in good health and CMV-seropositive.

CDR3 in amino acids: CASSIRDRTAGYTF. The DNA of the CDR3 is TGTGCCAGTAGCATAAGGGACAGGACCGCTGGCTACACCTTC. This sequence joins TRBV19 and TRBJ1-2; the match to TRBD1 covers 8 bases. CDR3 length: 14 amino acids. The germline V gene has CDR1 LNHDA and CDR2 SQIVND (reference sequence). V shed 6 bases and J 7 bases; nucleotides not matched to a gene: 10.